A single sample is the source of the 30 T cell receptor beta chains below, sequenced in a study of CD4 and CD8 cells across lung adenocarcinoma regions. TCRdb redid the calling of the PCR reads with MiXCR, one entry per CDR3 protein. Of about 20,000 distinct CDR3 sequences detected, about half appear once; the ten largest clones hold approximately 24%. Sequenced: CD8+ T cells from the center of a lung tumor. These receptors all stem from a female donor with lung adenocarcinoma. The CD4 and CD8 labels of this study may be unreliable.

Concerning this clonotype: A read error may produce the germline difference seen at one junction end. The chain carries TRBV25-1 and TRBJ2-3, with a possible D match to TRBD1 (6 bases). Per germline, CDR1 MGHDK and CDR2 SYGVNS. The CDR3 length is 14 residues. CDR3 sequence reads: CASSEAASTGTQFF. The CDR3 region has the DNA TGTGCCAGCAGTGAGGCTGCGAGCACAGGGACGCAGTTTTTT.

This clonotype was counted a few times. This chain links TRBV7-2 with TRBJ1-2; D may be TRBD1 (5 bases). The CDR3 is 14 residues long. The germline V gene has CDR1 SGHTA and CDR2 FQGNSA. Trimming removed 4 bases at V and 13 bases at J, with 22 bases between. The CDR3 sequence is CASSSRRSGGIGTF. As DNA, the CDR3 is TGTGCCAGCAGCTCCCGACGGTCCGGGGGTATTGGCACCTTC.

The table lists this clonotype with many counts. CDR3: CASSSSSSGLLDTQYF. The CDR3 DNA reads as TGTGCCAGCAGCTCTTCATCTAGCGGGTTATTGGATACGCAGTATTTT. The rearrangement joins TRBV7-2 to TRBJ2-3; 8 positions agree with TRBD2. Germline V gene data show CDR1 as SGHTA and CDR2 as FQGNSA. The CDR3 has 16 residues. The V and J ends lost 4 bases and 6 bases, in that order; junction bases with no gene match: 12.

With respect to this clonotype: One end of the junction is discordant with germline, which a read error may explain. The chain is built from TRBV6-1 and TRBJ2-2; 7 nucleotides line up with TRBD1. Germline V gene sequence: CDR1 MNHNS, CDR2 SASEGT. CDR3 length equals 16 residues. In nucleotides, the CDR3 is TGTGCCAGCAGTGTGCGAGGGGGCGTGAACACAGGGGAGCTGTATTTT. Amino acids: CASSVRGGVNTGELYF.

As to this clonotype: One end of the junction fails to match germline, which may point to a read error. V usage is TRBV6-1 and J usage is TRBJ2-4, with D possibly being TRBD1 or TRBD2 (6 bases each). The germline CDR1 and CDR2 sequences are MNHNS and SASEGT. The CDR3 covers 14 residues. This CDR3 is CASQGRCGTNTQYF. As DNA, the CDR3 is TGTGCCAGCCAGGGGAGGTGTGGCACAAACACTCAGTATTTC.

On this clonotype itself: One end of the junction does not line up with germline, which may come from a read error. V gene TRBV6-1 combines with J gene TRBJ2-3, with D possibly called TRBD1 or TRBD2 (5 bases each). CDR1 is MNHNS, CDR2 SASEGT, per germline. This CDR3 is built from 15 residues. Here the CDR3 reads CASGEGLGAKDTQYF. CDR3 in DNA: TGTGCCAGCGGTGAGGGGCTGGGAGCCAAAGATACGCAGTATTTC.

With respect to this clonotype: At one of its ends the junction is not consistent with the germline gene, which may arise from a read error. The chain uses TRBV19 and TRBJ2-3; no clear D gene. CDR1 is LNHDA and CDR2 is SQIVND in the germline V gene (reference sequence). This CDR3 comprises 14 residues. The CDR3 loop reads CASRDPGRYNEQFF. CDR3 coding DNA: TGTGCCAGTAGGGATCCGGGCCGGTACAATGAGCAGTTCTTT. Based on the CDR3 plus reference TRBV19 and TRBJ2-3, the full variable domain is DGGITQSPKYLFRKEGQNVTLSCEQNLNHDAMYWYRQDPGQGLRLIYYSQIVNDFQKGDIAEGYSVSREKKESFPLTVTSAQKNPTAFYLCASRDPGRYNEQFFGPGTRLTVL.

This chain uses TRBV6-1 with TRBJ2-3, with 9 bases matching TRBD1. The CDR3 loop spans 15 amino acids. Germline loops: CDR1 MNHNS, CDR2 SASEGT. The V gene end was trimmed by 5 bases and the J gene end by 4 bases; junction bases not matched to a gene: 7. CDR3 sequence reads: CASSIQGQGADTQYF. The CDR3 DNA reads as TGTGCCAGCAGTATTCAGGGACAGGGCGCAGATACGCAGTATTTT.

Comment on this clonotype: An end of the junction does not agree with germline; a read error may underlie this. The V call is TRBV10-1, the J call TRBJ2-3; tentatively, D is TRBD2 (6 bases). This CDR3 has 15 residues. Looked up from germline, CDR1 is WNHNN and CDR2 is SYGVQD (reference sequence). The CDR3 sequence is CASGPEGPVADTQYF. CDR3 in DNA: TGCGCCAGCGGCCCGGAGGGCCCGGTTGCAGATACCCAGTATTTC.

This clonotype was detected a few times. The gene calls are TRBV19 and TRBJ2-2; 10 bases line up with TRBD2. Trimming cost V 4 bases and J 6 bases; bases outside gene matches: 5. The V gene's germline CDR1 is LNHDA and CDR2 SQIVND (reference sequence). The length of the CDR3 is 15 residues. CDR3 in DNA: TGTGCCAGTAGTAAGCTAGCGGGAGAACCCGGGGAGCTGTTTTTT. Translating it yields CASSKLAGEPGELFF.

The V and J genes are TRBV6-1 and TRBJ1-2; perhaps TRBD1 as D (5 bases). Germline V gene sequence: CDR1 MNHNS, CDR2 SASEGT. Trimming stripped 1 base from V and 12 bases from J, with 6 bases between. This CDR3 region has 10 residues. CDR3 sequence reads: CASSEGDDTF. The CDR3 DNA is TGTGCCAGCAGTGAAGGGGACGACACCTTC.

The chain links TRBV10-3 to TRBJ2-2; TRBD2 matches at 7 bases. This CDR3 is built from 15 residues. Germline CDR1 reads ENHRY; CDR2 reads SYGVKD. The junction had 6 bases not matched to a gene; V was cut back by 6 bases and J by 2 bases. The CDR3 coding sequence is TGTGCCATCAGGCAGACTAGCCTAAACACCGGGGAGCTGTTTTTT. Translation: CAIRQTSLNTGELFF.

As to this clonotype: The junction differs from germline at one of its ends, possibly a read error. The chain carries TRBV27 and TRBJ2-5, with D tentatively TRBD1 or TRBD2 (5 bases each). CDR3 length: 13 residues. CDR1 and CDR2 from the germline V gene are MNHEY and SMNVEV (reference sequence). CDR3 in amino acids: CASSLQDPGTQYF. DNA for the CDR3: TGTGCCAGCAGTTTGCAGGACCCAGGGACGCAGTATTTC.

Worth noting for this clonotype: At one of its ends the junction is not consistent with the germline gene, which may arise from a read error. The gene calls are TRBV6-1 and TRBJ2-3; tentative D call: TRBD2 (5 bases). The CDR3 totals 13 residues. Germline CDR1 MNHNS, CDR2 SASEGT. The CDR3 protein is CARSELSGETQYF. CDR3 DNA: TGTGCCAGGAGTGAGTTGAGCGGTGAGACGCAGTATTTT.

This clonotype was detected only once. The chain employs TRBV6-1 and TRBJ2-5, with TRBD1 identical over 11 bases. The closer fit of TRBJ2-7 to the DNA end suggests the J call may be wrong. CDR1 and CDR2 (germline): MNHNS, SASEGT. The CDR3 extends over 16 amino acids. The CDR3 coding sequence is TGTGCCAGCAGCGCCATCATTGGACAGGGGGCGAACGAGCAGTACTTC. Amino acids: CASSAIIGQGANEQYF.

Sample share makes this clonotype medium-sized. V and J are TRBV6-5 and TRBJ1-1; 7 bases line up with TRBD1. CDR1 and CDR2 from the germline V gene are MNHEY and SVGAGI. The ends lost 8 bases at V and 4 bases at J; junction bases unmatched: 16. This CDR3 spans 16 amino acids. CDR3 sequence (DNA): TGTGCCAGCCGGTACAGGGGTCAAAATCGTTTCACTGAAGCTTTCTTT. This gives the protein CASRYRGQNRFTEAFF.

Concerning this clonotype: At one of its ends the junction is not consistent with the germline gene, which may arise from a read error. J is TRBJ2-4 and V is TRBV6-1; 7 nucleotides align to TRBD1. CDR1 MNHNS and CDR2 SASEGT come from the germline V gene. This CDR3 spans 15 amino acids. The CDR3 sequence: CASSAGQGDEDTQYF. The CDR3 region has the DNA TGTGCCAGCAGTGCGGGGCAGGGGGACGAAGATACGCAGTATTTC.

The chain carries TRBV7-2 and TRBJ2-3, with a weak D call TRBD2 (5 bases). CDR1 is SGHTA and CDR2 is FQGNSA in the germline V gene. V was trimmed by 5 bases and J by 5 bases, leaving 17 bases between them. The CDR3 covers 15 residues. CDR3 coding DNA: TGTGCCAGCAGCCCCGAGGGCCTCAGTGGAGATACGCAGTATTTT. Protein product: CASSPEGLSGDTQYF.

This clonotype was seen ten or more times. This sequence joins TRBV6-1 and TRBJ2-1; TRBD2 aligns across 13 bases. This CDR3 region has 15 residues. Trimming removed 6 bases from V and 8 bases from J; junction bases left unmatched: 7. Germline V gene data show CDR1 as MNHNS and CDR2 as SASEGT. The CDR3 spells CASSAGLAGRDEQFF. DNA for the CDR3: TGTGCCAGCAGCGCGGGACTAGCGGGGCGGGATGAGCAGTTCTTC.

This clonotype has just a few counts. The chain combines TRBV27 with TRBJ2-5; D is perhaps TRBD2 (5 bases). The V end lost 1 base, the J end lost 5 bases, and 14 bases lay between the germline ends. This CDR3 region has 15 residues. The germline V gene encodes CDR1 MNHEY and CDR2 SMNVEV (reference sequence). In DNA, the CDR3 is TGTGCCAGCAGTTTATTCTACGGGATGCAGGAGACCCAGTACTTC. The encoded protein is CASSLFYGMQETQYF.

This clonotype appeared a few times. This chain uses TRBV4-2 with TRBJ2-1; no firm D call. Germline V gene data show CDR1 as LGHNA and CDR2 as YNFKEQ. The CDR3 length is 13 residues. Trimming removed 4 bases from V and 8 bases from J, with 12 bases in between. CDR3 in amino acids: CASSRLLSDEQFF. The CDR3 DNA sequence: TGTGCCAGCAGCCGCCTCTTGAGTGATGAGCAGTTCTTC.

The chain couples TRBV6-5 to TRBJ2-7, with TRBD1 matching 7 bases. The CDR3 is made up of 14 amino acids. J was trimmed by 0 bases and V by 4 bases; bases with no gene match: 3. Germline CDR1 is MNHEY and CDR2 is SVGAGI. In DNA form, the CDR3 reads TGTGCCAGCAGTTCCGGGACAGCCTCCTACGAGCAGTACTTC. Amino acids: CASSSGTASYEQYF.

The V gene is TRBV2, the J gene TRBJ2-5, with D maybe TRBD1 (6 bases). The germline V gene has CDR1 SNHLY and CDR2 FYNNEI. The CDR3 runs to 15 residues. Trimming left V 7 bases short and J 5 bases short, with 20 bases between. CDR3 region: CASTDPTGQGETQYF. In DNA, the CDR3 is TGTGCCAGCACCGACCCGACAGGCCAGGGGGAGACCCAGTACTTC. Using reference TRBV2 and TRBJ2-5 for the parts outside the CDR3, the full variable domain is EPEVTQTPSHQVTQMGQEVILRCVPISNHLYFYWYRQILGQKVEFLVSFYNNEISEKSEIFDDQFSVERPDGSNFTLKIRSTKLEDSAMYFCASTDPTGQGETQYFGPGTRLLVL.

This rearrangement joins TRBV27 to TRBJ2-6; possibly TRBD1 for D (6 bases). The V end was cut by 8 bases, the J end by 4 bases, with 18 bases between. Germline lookup yields CDR1 MNHEY and CDR2 SMNVEV (reference sequence). The CDR3 consists of 16 residues. CDR3 residues: CASADQTGTGANVLTF. CDR3 nucleotides: TGTGCCAGCGCGGACCAAACAGGGACCGGGGCCAACGTCCTGACTTTC.

This clonotype was observed once. The gene calls are TRBV10-3 and TRBJ2-3, with D perhaps TRBD2 (6 bases). V was cut by 9 bases and J by 0 bases, with 16 bases left in between. The CDR3 length is 15 residues. CDR1 ENHRY and CDR2 SYGVKD come from the germline V gene. The CDR3 DNA follows: TGTGCCATGGGCCTCCTGGCGGGGAGCACAGATACGCAGTATTTT. Protein product: CAMGLLAGSTDTQYF.

The CDR3 DNA reads as TGTGCCAGCAGCCCCCGACTAGCGGGAGGTGAGACCCAGTACTTC. It is translated as CASSPRLAGGETQYF. The V and J genes are TRBV11-3 and TRBJ2-5; 13 bases map to TRBD2. From germline, CDR1 is SGHNT and CDR2 YENEEA. Trimming removed 5 bases from V and 5 bases from J; junction bases left unmatched: 5. This CDR3 spans 15 amino acids.

This clonotype was found many times. The rearrangement links TRBV11-2 to TRBJ1-2, with 10 bases that match TRBD1. CDR3 length: 19 amino acids. Germline CDR1 and CDR2: SGHAT and FQNNGV. Trimming at V came to 0 bases and at J to 8 bases, leaving 18 bases not matched to a gene. The CDR3 spells CASSLDLLGLRQGAAGYTF. CDR3 coding DNA: TGTGCCAGCAGCTTAGATCTTTTGGGTCTTCGACAGGGGGCAGCGGGCTACACCTTC.

The chain has TRBV6-1 and TRBJ2-1; 7 nucleotides line up with TRBD1. The DNA end favors TRBJ2-4, so the J call may be wrong. Germline values: CDR1 MNHNS, CDR2 SASEGT. The CDR3 loop spans 14 amino acids. CDR3 nucleotide sequence: TGTGCCAGCATGGGCCCGCGACAGGGAAACATTCAGTACTTC. It is translated as CASMGPRQGNIQYF.

The CDR3 spells CASKFRVCQYF. The CDR3 DNA reads as TGTGCCAGCAAATTCCGGGTCTGTCAGTACTTC. V is TRBV6-9 and J is TRBJ2-4; unclear D gene. V gave up 7 bases and J gave up 12 bases, with 13 bases separating them. The CDR3 is made up of 11 amino acids. Germline CDR1 MNHGY, CDR2 SVAAGI.

In its sample, this clonotype is medium-sized. The CDR3 protein is CASSFRSSWGYTF. The CDR3, as DNA: TGTGCCAGCAGTTTTAGATCCTCGTGGGGCTACACCTTC. The chain links TRBV27 to TRBJ1-2, with D unclear. This CDR3 spans 13 amino acids. Trimming cost V 3 bases and J 8 bases, with 13 bases left between them. Germline CDR1 and CDR2: MNHEY and SMNVEV (reference sequence).